Below, 19 T cell receptor beta chains from the same sample are listed, as sequenced in a study of CXCR3-negative and CXCR3-positive naive CD8 T cells. Libraries of TRB cDNA were made by 5' RACE and carried UMIs. TCRdb processed the 5' RACE reads again and assigns one entry to each CDR3 protein, with no DNA. The sample's table shows tens of thousands of distinct CDR3 sequences. The specimen sequenced was naive CXCR3- CD8+ T cells from blood. Documented subset: CD45RO-CCR7+CD27+CD95- naive CD8+ T cells lacking CXCR3 (TNR3-). The source is a human donor in good health. Some clones in this sample may be carry-over from other donors' samples.

This chain uses TRBV29-1 with TRBJ2-7; TCRdb proposes TRBD1, but this gene call is untestable without DNA. There are 15 residues in the CDR3. Germline CDR1 SQVTM, CDR2 ANQGSEA. The CDR3 reads CSVEASQGFGDEQYF.

The chain recombines TRBV5-4 with TRBJ1-2. The germline V gene encodes CDR1 SGHNT and CDR2 YYREEE (reference sequence). The CDR3 spans 13 residues. The CDR3 sequence is CASTLGPPNGYTF.

CDR3: CASSPGRGLGQPQHF. The chain is built from TRBV18 and TRBJ1-5; TCRdb calls TRBD1, which cannot be checked without DNA. The CDR3 contains 15 residues. Germline V CDR1 and CDR2: KGHSH, LQKENI.

The gene calls are TRBV4-2 and TRBJ2-2; lacking DNA, the TRBD1 call made by TCRdb goes unchecked. Germline CDR1 and CDR2: LGHNA and YNFKEQ. CDR3 size: 15 residues. The CDR3 region is CASRFEDRNTGELFF.

The CDR3 protein is CSVVIGMNTEAFF. This sequence joins TRBV29-1 and TRBJ1-1. The length of the CDR3 is 13 residues. CDR1 and CDR2 (germline): SQVTM, ANQGSEA.

The V and J genes are TRBV7-9 and TRBJ2-7; the TCRdb D gene call, TRBD1, has no DNA to confirm it. The germline V gene has CDR1 SEHNR and CDR2 FQNEAQ (reference sequence). The CDR3 is 14 amino acids. The CDR3 region is CASSLPGQSYEQYF. Looking up the rest from reference TRBV7-9 and TRBJ2-7 gives the full variable domain: DTGVSQNPRHKITKRGQNVTFRCDPISEHNRLYWYRQTLGQGPEFLTYFQNEAQLEKSRLLSDRFSAERPKGSFSTLEIQRTEQGDSAMYLCASSLPGQSYEQYFGPGTRLTVT.

V is TRBV11-3 and J is TRBJ1-1; TCRdb gives TRBD1 as the D gene, but with no DNA this cannot be confirmed. Looked up from germline, CDR1 is SGHNT and CDR2 is YENEEA. The CDR3 runs to 15 residues. This chain's CDR3 is CASSLGAGMNTEAFF.

V usage is TRBV14 and J usage is TRBJ2-1. This CDR3 spans 11 amino acids. CDR1 and CDR2 (germline): SGHDN, FVKESK. The CDR3 region is CASSQADEQFF.

This CDR3 is CSPKGTGELFF. This chain joins TRBV29-1 and TRBJ2-2. The CDR3 spans 11 residues. CDR1 SQVTM and CDR2 ANQGSEA come from the germline V gene.

The V and J genes are TRBV29-1 and TRBJ2-1. This CDR3 spans 14 amino acids. The germline V gene encodes CDR1 SQVTM and CDR2 ANQGSEA. CDR3 sequence reads: CSVEPSDLYNEQFF.

The gene calls are TRBV28 and TRBJ2-7; the TRBD1 assignment by TCRdb is unverifiable without DNA. The CDR3 loop spans 12 amino acids. The germline gives CDR1 MDHEN, CDR2 SYDVKM. The CDR3 reads CASSPVPYEQYF.

This chain joins TRBV7-6 and TRBJ2-1; TCRdb outputs TRBD1, but without DNA this stays unchecked. CDR1 SGHVS and CDR2 FNYEAQ come from the germline V gene. CDR3 length equals 13 residues. CDR3 sequence: CASSFTGSGEQFF.

The chain employs TRBV7-6 and TRBJ2-7; TCRdb reports TRBD1, a call that lacks DNA to check it against. The germline gives CDR1 SGHVS, CDR2 FNYEAQ. The CDR3 is made up of 16 amino acids. The chain's CDR3 is CASSLGGGGLGSEQYF.

The chain uses TRBV6-6 and TRBJ1-5; TCRdb's D call of TRBD1 is untestable without DNA. CDR3 length: 16 residues. Per the germline V gene, CDR1 is MNHNY and CDR2 is SVGAGI (reference sequence). The CDR3 here is CASSKAPQMDHQPQHF.

The chain links TRBV7-3 to TRBJ2-7; TCRdb indicates TRBD1, and absent DNA this call remains unverified. Germline V CDR1 and CDR2: SGHTA, FQGTGA. The CDR3 runs 15 residues. CDR3 residues: CASSSTGGAFDEQYF.

The rearrangement joins TRBV6-1 to TRBJ2-7; as DNA is missing, the TRBD1 call by TCRdb cannot be tested. In germline, CDR1 is MNHNS, CDR2 SASEGT. This CDR3 region has 12 residues. The CDR3 is CASSAPGMEQYF.

The rearrangement joins TRBV28 to TRBJ2-5; TCRdb selects TRBD1, and the lack of DNA leaves this call unchecked. Germline values: CDR1 MDHEN, CDR2 SYDVKM. There are 13 residues in the CDR3. The CDR3 region is CASSIRGQETQYF.

The chain combines TRBV29-1 with TRBJ2-1; lacking DNA, the TRBD2 call made by TCRdb goes unchecked. The CDR3 length is 21 residues. Germline loops: CDR1 SQVTM, CDR2 ANQGSEA. CDR3 in amino acids: CSVEASEGASKGGLDYNEQFF.

V usage is TRBV5-1 and J usage is TRBJ1-1; the D call from TCRdb, TRBD1, cannot be confirmed without DNA. The CDR3 extends over 16 amino acids. Per the germline V gene, CDR1 is SGHRS and CDR2 is YFSETQ. The CDR3 is CASSTAGTDMNTEAFF.